This T cell receptor beta chain originates from a study of T cell clones after liver transplantation. The CDR3 sequence is 12 residues long. Germline-derived CDR1 and CDR2 are MNHEY and SVGAGI. Of note for this clone: The antigen is undetermined. The junction and the germline gene differ at one end; a read error may be behind it.

Study-wide results and limits: Post-transplant time points were not standardized, so conclusions are preliminary.

Repertoires were generated with immunoSEQ multiplex PCR, while TCRdb's copy carries only in-frame clones and drops some. The data hold 65,000 to 90,000 clones, with roughly 90% observed a single time. The chain carries TRBV6-5 and TRBJ2-1; 8 nucleotides align to TRBD2. The material sequenced was CD4+ T cells from blood, taken before liver transplant. The sequence was collected from a human donor who received a liver transplant. CDR3 bases: TGTGCCAGCAGTTTTAGCGGGGATGAGGAGTTCTTC. Amino acids: CASSFSGDEEFF.